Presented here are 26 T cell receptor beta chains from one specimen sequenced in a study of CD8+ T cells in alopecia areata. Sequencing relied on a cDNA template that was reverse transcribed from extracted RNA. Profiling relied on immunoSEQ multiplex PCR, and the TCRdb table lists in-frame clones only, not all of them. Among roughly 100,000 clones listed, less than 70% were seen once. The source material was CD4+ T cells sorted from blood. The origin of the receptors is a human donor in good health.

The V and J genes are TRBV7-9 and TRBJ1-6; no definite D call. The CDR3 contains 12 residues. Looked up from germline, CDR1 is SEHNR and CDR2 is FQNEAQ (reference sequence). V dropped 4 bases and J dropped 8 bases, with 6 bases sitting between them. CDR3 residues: CASSSLDSPLHF. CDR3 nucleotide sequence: TGTGCCAGCAGCTCCCTGGATTCACCCCTCCACTTT.

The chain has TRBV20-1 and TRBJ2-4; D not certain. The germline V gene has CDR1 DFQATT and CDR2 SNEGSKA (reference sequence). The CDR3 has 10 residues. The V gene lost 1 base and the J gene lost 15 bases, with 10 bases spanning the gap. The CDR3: CSARAKAPYF. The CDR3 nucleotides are TGCAGTGCTAGAGCCAAGGCCCCGTACTTC.

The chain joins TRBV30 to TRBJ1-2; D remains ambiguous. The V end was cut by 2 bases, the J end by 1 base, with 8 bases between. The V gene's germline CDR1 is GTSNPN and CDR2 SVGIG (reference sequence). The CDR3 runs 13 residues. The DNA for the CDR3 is TGTGCCTGGAGTATTGTGCATAACTATGGCTACACCTTC. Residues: CAWSIVHNYGYTF. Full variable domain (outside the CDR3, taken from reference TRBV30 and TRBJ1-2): SQTIHQWPATLVQPVGSPLSLECTVEGTSNPNLYWYRQAAGRGLQLLFYSVGIGQISSEVPQNLSASRPQDRQFILSSKKLLLSDSGFYLCAWSIVHNYGYTFGSGTRLTVV.

In DNA form, the CDR3 reads TGTGCCACCAAGCCGGGACAGTACACTGAAGCTTTCTTT. Amino acids: CATKPGQYTEAFF. The V call is TRBV6-1, the J call TRBJ1-1; 7 bases align to TRBD1. This CDR3 has 13 amino acids. Germline V lookup: CDR1 MNHNS, CDR2 SASEGT. After removal of 10 bases from V and 3 bases from J, the junction contained 8 bases not matched to a gene.

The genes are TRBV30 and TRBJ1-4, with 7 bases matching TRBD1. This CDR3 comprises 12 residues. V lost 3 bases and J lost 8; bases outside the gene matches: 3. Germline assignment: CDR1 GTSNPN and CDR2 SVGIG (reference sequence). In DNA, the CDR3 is TGTGCCTGGAGCGAGGGACAGGAAAAACTGTTTTTT. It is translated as CAWSEGQEKLFF.

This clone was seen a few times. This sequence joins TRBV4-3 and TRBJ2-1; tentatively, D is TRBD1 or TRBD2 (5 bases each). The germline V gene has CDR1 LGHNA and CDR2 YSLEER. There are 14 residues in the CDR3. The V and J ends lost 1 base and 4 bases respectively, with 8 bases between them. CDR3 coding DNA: TGCGCCAGCAGCCAAGCGGGACGATACAATGAGCAGTTCTTC. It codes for CASSQAGRYNEQFF.

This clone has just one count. This CDR3 reads CASSFEGGQETQYF. CDR3 DNA sequence: TGCGCCAGCAGCTTTGAAGGGGGCCAAGAGACCCAGTACTTC. This chain joins TRBV5-1 and TRBJ2-5; D is possibly TRBD1 (6 bases). The germline V and J ends were trimmed by 2 bases and 1 base, with 9 bases remaining between them. CDR3 length equals 14 residues. Germline CDR1 is SGHRS and CDR2 is YFSETQ.

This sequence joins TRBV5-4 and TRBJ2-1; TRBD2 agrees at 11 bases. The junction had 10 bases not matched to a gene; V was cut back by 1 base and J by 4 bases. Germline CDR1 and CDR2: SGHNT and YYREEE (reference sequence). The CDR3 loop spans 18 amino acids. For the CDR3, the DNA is TGTGCCAGCAGCTTGCTGCTGACTAGCGGGGCGGGTTACAATGAGCAGTTCTTC. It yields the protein CASSLLLTSGAGYNEQFF.

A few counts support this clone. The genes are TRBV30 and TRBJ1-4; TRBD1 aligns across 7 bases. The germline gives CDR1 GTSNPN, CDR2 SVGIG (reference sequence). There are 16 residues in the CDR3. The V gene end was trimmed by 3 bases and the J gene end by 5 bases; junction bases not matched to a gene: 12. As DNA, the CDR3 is TGTGCCTGGAGCCTAGGGACAGCGGGAGTGAATGAAAAACTGTTTTTT. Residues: CAWSLGTAGVNEKLFF.

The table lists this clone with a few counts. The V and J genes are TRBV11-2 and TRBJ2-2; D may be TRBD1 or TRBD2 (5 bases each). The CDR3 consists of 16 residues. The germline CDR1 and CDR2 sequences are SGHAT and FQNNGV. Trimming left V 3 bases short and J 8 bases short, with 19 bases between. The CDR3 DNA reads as TGTGCCAGCAGCTTTCGGCTGATGAGGGGCCCAGGGGAGCTGTTTTTT. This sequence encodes CASSFRLMRGPGELFF.

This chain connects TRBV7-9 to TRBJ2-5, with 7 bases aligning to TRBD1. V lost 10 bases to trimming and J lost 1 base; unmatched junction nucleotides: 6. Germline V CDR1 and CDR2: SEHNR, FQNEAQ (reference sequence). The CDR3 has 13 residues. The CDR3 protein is CATDRVAQETQYF. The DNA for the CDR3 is TGTGCCACCGACAGGGTCGCCCAAGAGACCCAGTACTTC.

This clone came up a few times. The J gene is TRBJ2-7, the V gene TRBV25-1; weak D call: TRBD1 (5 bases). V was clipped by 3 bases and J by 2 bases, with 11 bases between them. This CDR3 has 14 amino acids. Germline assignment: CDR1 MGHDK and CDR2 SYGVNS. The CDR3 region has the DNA TGTGCCAGCAGTGATTCAGGGCGCGCCTACGAGCAGTACTTC. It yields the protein CASSDSGRAYEQYF.

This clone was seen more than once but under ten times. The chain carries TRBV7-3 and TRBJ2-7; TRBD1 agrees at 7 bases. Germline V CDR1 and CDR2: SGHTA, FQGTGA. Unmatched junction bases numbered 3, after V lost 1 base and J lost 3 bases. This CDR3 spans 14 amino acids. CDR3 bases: TGTGCCAGCAGCTTAAGCAGGGACAGCTACGAGCAGTACTTC. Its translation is CASSLSRDSYEQYF.

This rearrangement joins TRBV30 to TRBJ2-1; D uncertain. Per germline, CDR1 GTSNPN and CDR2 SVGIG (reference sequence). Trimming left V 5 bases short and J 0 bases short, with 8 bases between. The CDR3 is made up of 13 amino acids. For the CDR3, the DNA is TGTGCCTGGGCAGAGGACTCCTACAATGAGCAGTTCTTC. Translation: CAWAEDSYNEQFF. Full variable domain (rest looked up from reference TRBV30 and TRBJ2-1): SQTIHQWPATLVQPVGSPLSLECTVEGTSNPNLYWYRQAAGRGLQLLFYSVGIGQISSEVPQNLSASRPQDRQFILSSKKLLLSDSGFYLCAWAEDSYNEQFFGPGTRLTVL.

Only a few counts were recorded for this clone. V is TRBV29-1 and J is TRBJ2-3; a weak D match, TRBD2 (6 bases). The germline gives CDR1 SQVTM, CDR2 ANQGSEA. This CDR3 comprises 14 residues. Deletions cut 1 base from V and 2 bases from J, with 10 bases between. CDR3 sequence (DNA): TGCAGCGTTGAAGCTGGAGGGAACACAGATACGCAGTATTTT. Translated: CSVEAGGNTDTQYF.

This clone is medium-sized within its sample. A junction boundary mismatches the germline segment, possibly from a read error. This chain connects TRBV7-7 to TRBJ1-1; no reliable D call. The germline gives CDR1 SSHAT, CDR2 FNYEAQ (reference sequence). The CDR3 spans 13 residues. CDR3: CASSLTIYTEAFF. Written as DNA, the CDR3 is TGTGCTAGCAGCTTGACAATTTACACTGAAGCTTTCTTT.

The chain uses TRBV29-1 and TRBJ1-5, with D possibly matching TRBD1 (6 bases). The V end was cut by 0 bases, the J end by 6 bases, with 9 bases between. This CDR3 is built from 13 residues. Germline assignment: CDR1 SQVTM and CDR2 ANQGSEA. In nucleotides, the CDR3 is TGCAGCGTTGAAGAACAGGGCGGTCAGCCCCAGCATTTT. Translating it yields CSVEEQGGQPQHF.

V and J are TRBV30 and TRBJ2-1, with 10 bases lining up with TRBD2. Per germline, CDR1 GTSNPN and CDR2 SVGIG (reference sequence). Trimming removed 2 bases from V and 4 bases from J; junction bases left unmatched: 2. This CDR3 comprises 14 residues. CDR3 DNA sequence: TGTGCCTGGAGTCAGCGGGGGGGATACAATGAGCAGTTCTTC. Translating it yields CAWSQRGGYNEQFF.

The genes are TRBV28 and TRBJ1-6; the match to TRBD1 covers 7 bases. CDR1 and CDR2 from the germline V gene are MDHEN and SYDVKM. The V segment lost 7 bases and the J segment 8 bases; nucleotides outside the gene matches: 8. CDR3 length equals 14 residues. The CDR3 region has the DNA TGTGCCAGCACCCAGGGGGGTCCTCATTCACCCCTCCACTTT. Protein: CASTQGGPHSPLHF. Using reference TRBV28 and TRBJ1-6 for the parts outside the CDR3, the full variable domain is DVKVTQSSRYLVKRTGEKVFLECVQDMDHENMFWYRQDPGLGLRLIYFSYDVKMKEKGDIPEGYSVSREKKERFSLILESASTNQTSMYLCASTQGGPHSPLHFGNGTRLTVT.

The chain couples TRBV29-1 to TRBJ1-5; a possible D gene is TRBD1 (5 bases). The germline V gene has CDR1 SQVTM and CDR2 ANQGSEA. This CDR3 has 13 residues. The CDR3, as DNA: TGCAGACGGAGGGGACCGCGGTTTGGGCCCCAGCATTTT. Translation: CRRRGPRFGPQHF.

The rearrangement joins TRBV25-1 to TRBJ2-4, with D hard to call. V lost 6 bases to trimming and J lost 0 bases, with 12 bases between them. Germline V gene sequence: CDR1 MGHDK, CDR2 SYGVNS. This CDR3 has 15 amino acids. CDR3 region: CASSLLLVAKNIQYF. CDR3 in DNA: TGTGCCAGCAGCCTCCTTTTAGTAGCCAAAAACATTCAGTACTTC.

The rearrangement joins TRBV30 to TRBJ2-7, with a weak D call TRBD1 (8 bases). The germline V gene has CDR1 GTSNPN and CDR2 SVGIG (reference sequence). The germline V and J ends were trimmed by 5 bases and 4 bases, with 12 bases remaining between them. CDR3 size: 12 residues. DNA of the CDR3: TGTGCCTGGGGACAGGGAGGGTACGAGCAGTACTTC. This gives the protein CAWGQGGYEQYF.

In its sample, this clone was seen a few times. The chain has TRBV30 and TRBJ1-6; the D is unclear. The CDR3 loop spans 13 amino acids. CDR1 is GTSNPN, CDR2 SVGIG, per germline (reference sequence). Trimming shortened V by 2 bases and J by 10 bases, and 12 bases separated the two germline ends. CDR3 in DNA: TGTGCCTGGAGTCGACTGGGAGGATCACCCCTCCACTTT. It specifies CAWSRLGGSPLHF. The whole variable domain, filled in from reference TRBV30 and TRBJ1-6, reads SQTIHQWPATLVQPVGSPLSLECTVEGTSNPNLYWYRQAAGRGLQLLFYSVGIGQISSEVPQNLSASRPQDRQFILSSKKLLLSDSGFYLCAWSRLGGSPLHFGNGTRLTVT.

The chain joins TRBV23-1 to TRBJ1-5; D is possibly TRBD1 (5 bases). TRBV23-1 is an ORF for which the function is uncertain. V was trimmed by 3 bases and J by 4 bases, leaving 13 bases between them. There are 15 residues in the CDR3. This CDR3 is CASSHPTPGNQPQHF. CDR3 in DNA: TGCGCCAGCAGTCACCCTACCCCAGGGAATCAGCCCCAGCATTTT.

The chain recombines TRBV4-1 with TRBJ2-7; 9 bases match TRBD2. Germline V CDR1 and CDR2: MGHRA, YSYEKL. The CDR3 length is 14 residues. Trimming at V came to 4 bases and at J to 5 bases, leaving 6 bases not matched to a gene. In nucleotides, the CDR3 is TGCGCCAGCAGCCTGCGGGGGGGCTTAAACGAGCAGTACTTC. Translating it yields CASSLRGGLNEQYF.

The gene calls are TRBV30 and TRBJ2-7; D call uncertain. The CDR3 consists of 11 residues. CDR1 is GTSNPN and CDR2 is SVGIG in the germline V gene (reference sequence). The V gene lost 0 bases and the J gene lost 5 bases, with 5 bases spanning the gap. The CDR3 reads CAWSVAHEQYF. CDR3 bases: TGTGCCTGGAGTGTAGCACACGAGCAGTACTTC.